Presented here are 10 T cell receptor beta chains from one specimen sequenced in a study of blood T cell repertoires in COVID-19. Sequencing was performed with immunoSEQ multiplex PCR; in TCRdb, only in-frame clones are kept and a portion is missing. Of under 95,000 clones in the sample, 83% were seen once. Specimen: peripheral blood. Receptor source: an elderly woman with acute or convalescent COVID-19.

This chain's CDR3 is CASSLQGWGDQPQHF. The CDR3 nucleotides read TGTGCCAGCAGTCTACAGGGTTGGGGCGATCAGCCCCAGCATTTT. The gene calls are TRBV6-6 and TRBJ1-5; tentatively, D is TRBD1 (6 bases). The V gene lost 5 bases and the J gene lost 5 bases, with 16 bases spanning the gap. Germline lookup yields CDR1 MNHNY and CDR2 SVGAGI (reference sequence). The length of the CDR3 is 15 residues.

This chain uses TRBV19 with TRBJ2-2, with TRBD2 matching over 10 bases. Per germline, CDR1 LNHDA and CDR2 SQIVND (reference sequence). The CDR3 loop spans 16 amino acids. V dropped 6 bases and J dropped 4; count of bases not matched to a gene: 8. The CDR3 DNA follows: TGTGCCAGTAGACCTAGCGGGAGCCGGGGCACCGGGGAGCTGTTTTTT. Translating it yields CASRPSGSRGTGELFF.

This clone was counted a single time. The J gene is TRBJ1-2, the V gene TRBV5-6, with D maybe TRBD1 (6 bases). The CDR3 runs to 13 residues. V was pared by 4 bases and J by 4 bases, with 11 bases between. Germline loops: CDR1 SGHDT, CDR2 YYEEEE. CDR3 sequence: CASSPDSLYGYTF. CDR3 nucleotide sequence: TGTGCCAGCAGCCCGGACAGCCTCTATGGCTACACCTTC.

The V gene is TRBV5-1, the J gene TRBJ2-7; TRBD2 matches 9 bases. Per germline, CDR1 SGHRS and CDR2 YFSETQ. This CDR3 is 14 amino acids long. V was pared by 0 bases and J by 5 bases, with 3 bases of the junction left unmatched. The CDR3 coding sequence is TGCGCCAGCAGCTTGGGACTAGCGGCCGACGAGCAGTACTTC. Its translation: CASSLGLAADEQYF.

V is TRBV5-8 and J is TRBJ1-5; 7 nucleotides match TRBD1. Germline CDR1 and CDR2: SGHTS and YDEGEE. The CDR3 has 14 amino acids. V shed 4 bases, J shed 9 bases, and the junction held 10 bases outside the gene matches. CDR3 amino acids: CASSSGQVLGPQHF. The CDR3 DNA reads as TGTGCCAGCAGCAGTGGACAGGTCCTCGGGCCCCAGCATTTT.

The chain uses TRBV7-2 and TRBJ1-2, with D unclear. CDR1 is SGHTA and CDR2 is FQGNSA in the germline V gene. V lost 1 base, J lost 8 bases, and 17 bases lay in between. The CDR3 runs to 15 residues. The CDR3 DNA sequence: TGTGCCAGCAGCTTAGGTGCGGAACGGTTATTAGGCTACACCTTC. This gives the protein CASSLGAERLLGYTF.

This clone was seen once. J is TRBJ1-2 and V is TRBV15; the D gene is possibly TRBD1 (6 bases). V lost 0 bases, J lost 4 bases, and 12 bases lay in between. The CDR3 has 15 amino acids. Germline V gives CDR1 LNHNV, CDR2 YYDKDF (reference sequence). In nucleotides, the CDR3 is TGTGCCACCAGCAGAGATAGGACAGCCCGCTATGGCTACACCTTC. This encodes CATSRDRTARYGYTF. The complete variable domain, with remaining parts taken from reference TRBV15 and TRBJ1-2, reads DAMVIQNPRYQVTQFGKPVTLSCSQTLNHNVMYWYQQKSSQAPKLLFHYYDKDFNNEADTPDNFQSRRPNTSFCFLDIRSPGLGDTAMYLCATSRDRTARYGYTFGSGTRLTVV.

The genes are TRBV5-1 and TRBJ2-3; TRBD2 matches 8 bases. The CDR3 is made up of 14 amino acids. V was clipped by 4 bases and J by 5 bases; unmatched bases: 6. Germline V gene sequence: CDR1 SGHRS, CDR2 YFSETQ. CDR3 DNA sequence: TGCGCCAGCAGCCAAGAGCTAGCGGGAGATACGCAGTATTTT. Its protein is CASSQELAGDTQYF.

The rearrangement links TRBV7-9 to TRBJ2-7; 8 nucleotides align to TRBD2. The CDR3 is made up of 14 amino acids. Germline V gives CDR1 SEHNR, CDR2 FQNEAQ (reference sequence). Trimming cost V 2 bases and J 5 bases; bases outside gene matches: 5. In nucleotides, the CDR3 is TGTGCCAGCAGCTTATCGGGAGGGTTAAACGAGCAGTACTTC. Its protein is CASSLSGGLNEQYF.

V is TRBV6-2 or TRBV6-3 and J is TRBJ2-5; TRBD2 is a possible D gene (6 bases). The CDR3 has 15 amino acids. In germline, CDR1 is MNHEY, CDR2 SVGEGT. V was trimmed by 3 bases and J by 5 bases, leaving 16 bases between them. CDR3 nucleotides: TGTGCCAGCAGTTATTCGGGGGTTCGGGAGGAGACCCAGTACTTC. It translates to CASSYSGVREETQYF.